This entry lists 25 T cell receptor beta chains sequenced from one sample in a study of PD-1 blockade in classical Hodgkin lymphoma. Regarding time point: cycle 4 day 1 (C4D1), after five to seven weeks of nivolumab. Every patient experienced relapse after autologous stem cell transplantation, and brentuximab vedotin exposure varied. This table comes from immunoSEQ multiplex PCR, and its TCRdb copy is limited to in-frame clones, with some not included. Of tens of thousands of clones listed, around 78% are singletons. The specimen comprised peripheral blood mononuclear cells (PBMCs), sampled before the fourth cycle of nivolumab. The receptors derive from a human donor with classical Hodgkin lymphoma.

Only a few counts were recorded for this clone. The chain links TRBV7-9 to TRBJ2-1; maybe TRBD1 (6 bases). CDR3 length equals 15 residues. The germline V gene encodes CDR1 SEHNR and CDR2 FQNEAQ (reference sequence). V was pared by 2 bases and J by 2 bases, with 10 bases between. The CDR3: CASSLHRAAYNEQFF. DNA for the CDR3: TGTGCCAGCAGCTTACACAGGGCGGCCTACAATGAGCAGTTCTTC.

This clone was seen a single time. This rearrangement joins TRBV9 to TRBJ2-3; no firm D call. CDR3 size: 13 residues. The V end lost 1 base, the J end lost 5 bases, and 8 bases lay between the germline ends. Per germline, CDR1 SGDLS and CDR2 YYNGEE. The CDR3 nucleotides read TGTGCCAGCAGCGTAAGGGTTGGAGATACGCAGTATTTT. Its translation: CASSVRVGDTQYF.

In this sample, this clone turned up once. One end of the junction fails to match germline, which may point to a read error. The chain uses TRBV7-7 and TRBJ2-2; 9 bases line up with TRBD1. The CDR3 length is 15 residues. The germline V gene has CDR1 SSHAT and CDR2 FNYEAQ (reference sequence). As DNA, the CDR3 is TGTGCTAGCAGCATCGGGACAGGGTTTACCGGGGAGCTGTTTTTT. Its translation: CASSIGTGFTGELFF.

The chain is built from TRBV7-9 and TRBJ1-4; D call uncertain. In germline, CDR1 is SEHNR, CDR2 FQNEAQ (reference sequence). This CDR3 has 15 amino acids. Trimming took 1 base from V and 0 from J, leaving 6 bases between them. The CDR3: CASSLGLATNEKLFF. The CDR3 nucleotides are TGTGCCAGCAGCTTAGGGCTAGCAACTAATGAAAAACTGTTTTTT.

This chain uses TRBV28 with TRBJ1-2; a weak D match, TRBD1 (6 bases). Looked up from germline, CDR1 is MDHEN and CDR2 is SYDVKM. This CDR3 has 12 amino acids. Between the trimmed V and J ends, which lost 8 bases and 6 bases, there was a span of 13 bases. The DNA of the CDR3 is TGTGCCAGCCGTGTGGGGGGGCATGGCTACACCTTC. This encodes CASRVGGHGYTF.

In DNA, the CDR3 is TGCGCCAGCAGCCCCCTCGTAATAGATGATACGCAGTATTTT. Protein: CASSPLVIDDTQYF. The chain carries TRBV5-1 and TRBJ2-3, with D uncertain. Trimming left V 4 bases short and J 6 bases short, with 15 bases between. Germline CDR1 is SGHRS and CDR2 is YFSETQ. The CDR3 runs to 14 residues. Drawing the rest from reference TRBV5-1 and TRBJ2-3, the complete variable domain is KAGVTQTPRYLIKTRGQQVTLSCSPISGHRSVSWYQQTPGQGLQFLFEYFSETQRNKGNFPGRFSGRQFSNSRSEMNVSTLELGDSALYLCASSPLVIDDTQYFGPGTRLTVL.

This clone was counted once. The chain carries TRBV7-9 and TRBJ2-7, with D possibly matching TRBD1 (6 bases). In germline, CDR1 is SEHNR, CDR2 FQNEAQ (reference sequence). V was clipped by 2 bases and J by 2 bases, with 10 bases between them. The CDR3 loop spans 14 amino acids. The CDR3 bases are TGTGCCAGCAGCTTAACAGGGATGACCTACGAGCAGTACTTC. Residues: CASSLTGMTYEQYF.

A single count supports this clone. A junction end diverges from the germline sequence, so it may reflect a read error. The chain combines TRBV6-1 with TRBJ1-3; 8 bases are a match to TRBD1. Germline V gene lookup returns CDR1 MNHNS and CDR2 SASEGT. The CDR3 totals 14 residues. The CDR3, as DNA: TGTGCCAGCAGAGAAGACAGGGGCGGAAACACCATATATTTT. Protein sequence: CASREDRGGNTIYF.

This chain connects TRBV5-1 to TRBJ2-2; unclear D gene. The CDR3 runs 14 residues. The V gene's germline CDR1 is SGHRS and CDR2 YFSETQ. V lost 2 bases, J lost 0 bases, and 5 bases lay in between. The CDR3 here is CASSFTANTGELFF. For the CDR3, the DNA is TGCGCCAGCAGCTTCACAGCGAACACCGGGGAGCTGTTTTTT.

The V and J genes are TRBV19 and TRBJ1-2; 10 bases are shared with TRBD1. Losses at the gene ends were 4 bases for V and 3 bases for J; bases not matched to a gene: 11. There are 17 residues in the CDR3. CDR1 is LNHDA and CDR2 is SQIVND in the germline V gene (reference sequence). The CDR3 region has the DNA TGTGCCAGTAGTACACCGGGACAGGGGTATACAGACTATGGCTACACCTTC. This gives the protein CASSTPGQGYTDYGYTF.

The rearrangement links TRBV18 to TRBJ2-7; 8 bases map to TRBD1. V gave up 5 bases and J gave up 1 base; unmatched junction bases: 10. The CDR3 runs to 16 residues. The germline CDR1 and CDR2 sequences are KGHSH and LQKENI. The chain's CDR3 is CASSGRTGTFSYEQYF. CDR3 DNA: TGTGCCAGCTCAGGTCGGACAGGGACCTTTTCCTACGAGCAGTACTTC.

V is TRBV18 and J is TRBJ2-1; 9 bases are a match to TRBD1. After removal of 2 bases from V and 3 bases from J, the junction contained 5 bases not matched to a gene. Germline CDR1 reads KGHSH; CDR2 reads LQKENI. CDR3 size: 16 residues. The CDR3 DNA reads TGTGCCAGCTCACCATCCTCGGGACAGGGCTACAATGAGCAGTTCTTC. The encoded protein is CASSPSSGQGYNEQFF.

The chain couples TRBV10-3 to TRBJ2-1; the match to TRBD2 covers 8 bases. The trim removed 2 bases at V and 5 bases at J, leaving 8 bases unmatched. The CDR3 runs to 16 residues. CDR1 is ENHRY and CDR2 is SYGVKD in the germline V gene. The CDR3 nucleotides are TGTGCCATCAGTGAGATGGCTAGCGGGTTAAACAATGAGCAGTTCTTC. Its protein product is CAISEMASGLNNEQFF.

This clone was recorded only once. This rearrangement joins TRBV11-3 to TRBJ2-1, with a weak D call TRBD1 (6 bases). Germline V gives CDR1 SGHNT, CDR2 YENEEA. CDR3 length: 13 amino acids. V lost 5 bases and J 2 bases, leaving 7 bases between the germline ends. The CDR3 region is CASSRDTYNEQFF. The CDR3 bases are TGTGCCAGCAGCCGGGACACCTACAATGAGCAGTTCTTC.

The rearrangement uses TRBV29-1 and TRBJ2-5; D could derive from TRBD1 or TRBD2 (5 bases each). V was cut by 2 bases and J by 4 bases, with 17 bases left in between. The CDR3 sequence is 15 residues long. Germline V CDR1 and CDR2: SQVTM, ANQGSEA. The CDR3 spells CSVELVFGARETQYF. The CDR3 bases are TGCAGCGTTGAACTGGTCTTCGGGGCGCGAGAGACCCAGTACTTC.

This clone was seen once. The rearrangement links TRBV6-4 to TRBJ2-6; D ambiguous. This CDR3 contains 14 residues. Germline V CDR1 and CDR2: MRHNA, SNTAGT. The V gene lost 7 bases and the J gene lost 2 bases, with 9 bases spanning the gap. CDR3 amino acids: CASKTEPGANVLTF. The CDR3 DNA reads TGTGCCAGCAAAACGGAGCCTGGGGCCAACGTCCTGACTTTC.

The chain combines TRBV28 with TRBJ2-5; 13 positions match TRBD2. The CDR3 has 15 residues. V was pared by 6 bases and J by 5 bases, with 6 bases of the junction left unmatched. Germline V lookup: CDR1 MDHEN, CDR2 SYDVKM. The CDR3 sequence: CASRTSGRARETQYF. The CDR3 nucleotides are TGTGCCAGCAGAACTAGCGGGAGGGCACGGGAGACCCAGTACTTC.

This clone appeared many times. The rearrangement links TRBV6-1 to TRBJ1-5; a weak D match, TRBD1 (5 bases). Trimming removed 2 bases at V and 2 bases at J, with 16 bases between. Per germline, CDR1 MNHNS and CDR2 SASEGT. CDR3 size: 17 residues. The CDR3 loop is CASSESIAGGGNQPQHF. The CDR3 DNA sequence: TGTGCCAGCAGTGAATCCATAGCGGGGGGGGGCAATCAGCCCCAGCATTTT.

This clone was counted only a few times. This chain links TRBV7-2 with TRBJ2-3; TRBD1 aligns across 10 bases. Germline V gene lookup returns CDR1 SGHTA and CDR2 FQGNSA. V shed 4 bases and J 6 bases; nucleotides not matched to a gene: 7. CDR3 length: 15 amino acids. CDR3 bases: TGTGCCAGCAGCTACCAGACAGGGGGCTGGGATACGCAGTATTTT. It encodes CASSYQTGGWDTQYF.

The rearrangement uses TRBV7-9 and TRBJ2-7; 12 nucleotides agree with TRBD2. The germline V gene encodes CDR1 SEHNR and CDR2 FQNEAQ (reference sequence). The CDR3 has 17 residues. Trimming removed 5 bases from V and 2 bases from J; junction bases left unmatched: 10. CDR3 loop: CASSALAGGPLPYEQYF. For the CDR3, the DNA is TGTGCCAGCAGCGCGCTAGCGGGAGGGCCCCTTCCCTACGAGCAGTACTTC.

The rearrangement links TRBV2 to TRBJ2-3; D possibly corresponds to TRBD1 (5 bases). The CDR3 extends over 14 amino acids. Germline V gene sequence: CDR1 SNHLY, CDR2 FYNNEI. V gave up 3 bases and J gave up 2 bases, with 9 bases separating them. CDR3 in DNA: TGTGCCAGCAGTGATGACAGAAACACAGATACGCAGTATTTT. Protein product: CASSDDRNTDTQYF.

This sequence joins TRBV6-5 and TRBJ2-3, with D possibly being TRBD1 (5 bases). The CDR3 totals 13 residues. CDR1 is MNHEY and CDR2 is SVGAGI in the germline V gene. V was clipped by 5 bases and J by 2 bases, with 8 bases between them. CDR3 in amino acids: CASSQGYTDTQYF. The DNA for the CDR3 is TGTGCCAGCAGTCAGGGCTACACAGATACGCAGTATTTT.

This clone has only one observation. The chain links TRBV7-9 to TRBJ2-7; 11 nucleotides line up with TRBD1. Losses at the gene ends were 3 bases for V and 4 bases for J; bases not matched to a gene: 2. Looked up from germline, CDR1 is SEHNR and CDR2 is FQNEAQ (reference sequence). The CDR3 is 14 residues long. CDR3 in DNA: TGTGCCAGCAGCTTGGGACAGGGGGGTTACGAGCAGTACTTC. Residues: CASSLGQGGYEQYF.

This clone has a single count. This chain uses TRBV15 with TRBJ2-7; D could derive from TRBD1 or TRBD2 (5 bases each). The CDR3 consists of 14 residues. The ends were cut back, 5 bases at V and 10 bases at J, with 21 bases in the middle. CDR1 and CDR2 from the germline V gene are LNHNV and YYDKDF (reference sequence). This CDR3 is CATSGSWGGSRQYF. In DNA form, the CDR3 reads TGTGCCACCAGCGGGTCCTGGGGCGGGTCCCGTCAGTACTTC.

The gene calls are TRBV11-1 and TRBJ2-1; 10 nucleotides agree with TRBD2. The CDR3 length is 15 residues. The germline CDR1 and CDR2 sequences are SGHAT and FQDESV (reference sequence). V shed 5 bases, J shed 9 bases, and the junction held 10 bases outside the gene matches. The CDR3, as DNA: TGTGCCAGCAGCACCGGGACTAGCGCGATGGGTGAGCAGTTCTTC. Its translation: CASSTGTSAMGEQFF. Full variable domain (outside the CDR3, taken from reference TRBV11-1 and TRBJ2-1): EAEVAQSPRYKITEKSQAVAFWCDPISGHATLYWYRQILGQGPELLVQFQDESVVDDSQLPKDRFSAERLKGVDSTLKIQPAELGDSAMYLCASSTGTSAMGEQFFGPGTRLTVL.